This TCR beta chain was sequenced in a study of CD8 T cells in ankylosing spondylitis. As the method for making TCR beta libraries, quantitative 5'-RACE with molecular barcodes was used. TCRdb used MiXCR to reprocess the 5' RACE reads, holding one entry per CDR3 protein. The sample holds 250,000 to 350,000 distinct CDR3 sequences, roughly 8% seen once. This clonotype was found a few times. Its antigen remains unknown. With V trimmed by 0 bases and J by 7 bases, 4 bases remained unmatched. Per the germline V gene, CDR1 is MGHRA and CDR2 is YSYEKL. This CDR3 is 16 amino acids long. Regarding the study as a whole: Among TCR beta sequences, a motif of several highly homologous variants appeared characteristic of ankylosing spondylitis blood.

The clonotype originates from a male donor with ankylosing spondylitis. The rearrangement links TRBV4-1 to TRBJ2-1; 12 bases map to TRBD1. Sequences were obtained from blood, either unsorted or a sorted T cell fraction (not recorded which). The CDR3 DNA reads as TGCGCCAGCAGCCAAGAGGGGGACAGGGGGCGTAATGAGCAGTTCTTC. Its translation is CASSQEGDRGRNEQFF.